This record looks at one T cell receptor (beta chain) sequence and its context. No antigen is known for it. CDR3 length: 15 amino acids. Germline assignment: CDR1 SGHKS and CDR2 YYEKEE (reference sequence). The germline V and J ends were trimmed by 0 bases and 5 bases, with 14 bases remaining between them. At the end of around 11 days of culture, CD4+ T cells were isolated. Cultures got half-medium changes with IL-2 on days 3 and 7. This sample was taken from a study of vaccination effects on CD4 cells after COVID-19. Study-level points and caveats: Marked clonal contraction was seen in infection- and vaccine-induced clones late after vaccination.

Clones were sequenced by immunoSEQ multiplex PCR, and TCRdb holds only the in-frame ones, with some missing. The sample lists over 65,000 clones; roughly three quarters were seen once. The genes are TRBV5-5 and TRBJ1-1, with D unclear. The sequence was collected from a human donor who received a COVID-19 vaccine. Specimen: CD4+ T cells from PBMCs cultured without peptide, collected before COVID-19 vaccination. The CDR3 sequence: CASSLAPLYKTEAFF. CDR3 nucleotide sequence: TGTGCCAGCAGCTTGGCCCCCTTATACAAGACTGAAGCTTTCTTT.